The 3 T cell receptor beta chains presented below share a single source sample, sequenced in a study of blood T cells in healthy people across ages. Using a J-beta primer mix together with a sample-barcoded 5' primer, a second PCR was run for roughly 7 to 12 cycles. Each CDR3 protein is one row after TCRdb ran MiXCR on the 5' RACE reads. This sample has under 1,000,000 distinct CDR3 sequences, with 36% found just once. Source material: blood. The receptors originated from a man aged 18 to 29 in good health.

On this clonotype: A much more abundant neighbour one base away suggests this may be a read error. CDR3 sequence: CSASTRGRRGETQFF. CDR3 sequence (DNA): TGCAGTGCCTCGACCCGAGGCAGGAGGGGAGAGACCCAGTTCTTC. V usage is TRBV20-1 and J usage is TRBJ2-1; maybe TRBD2 (6 bases). Germline values: CDR1 DFQATT, CDR2 SNEGSKA (reference sequence). This CDR3 is built from 15 residues. Trimming removed 6 bases from V and 13 bases from J, with 28 bases in between.

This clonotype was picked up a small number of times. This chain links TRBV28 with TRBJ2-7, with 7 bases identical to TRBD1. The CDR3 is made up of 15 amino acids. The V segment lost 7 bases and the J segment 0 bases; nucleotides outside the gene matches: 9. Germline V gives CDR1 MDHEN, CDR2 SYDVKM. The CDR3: CASTTGERSSYEQYF. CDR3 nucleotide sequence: TGTGCCAGCACCACAGGGGAGCGAAGCTCCTACGAGCAGTACTTC. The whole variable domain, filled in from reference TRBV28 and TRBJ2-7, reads DVKVTQSSRYLVKRTGEKVFLECVQDMDHENMFWYRQDPGLGLRLIYFSYDVKMKEKGDIPEGYSVSREKKERFSLILESASTNQTSMYLCASTTGERSSYEQYFGPGTRLTVT.

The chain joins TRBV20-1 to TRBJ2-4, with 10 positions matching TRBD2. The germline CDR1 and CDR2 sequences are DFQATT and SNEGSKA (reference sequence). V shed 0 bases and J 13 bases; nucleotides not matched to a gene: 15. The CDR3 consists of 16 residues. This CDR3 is CSARDMGRAGGWEQYF. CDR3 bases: TGCAGTGCTAGAGATATGGGACGAGCGGGAGGGTGGGAGCAGTACTTC.